This is a list of T cell receptor beta chains from one sample in a study of early T cells in non-severe SARS-CoV-2 infection. TCRdb re-analysed the 5' RACE reads in MiXCR, keeping a single row per CDR3 protein. The top ten hold less than 20% of the sample, which has some 71,000 distinct CDR3 sequences, 9% to 10% seen once. The sequences come from whole blood, collected at baseline. These receptor sequences come from an adult who was a healthcare worker with PCR-confirmed SARS-CoV-2 infection or an uninfected control (not recorded which). The CDR3 runs from the conserved cysteine through the conserved F or W.

v_call	cdr3_length	cdr3_aa
TRBV20-1	15	CSARASGRGYNEQFF
TRBV5-4	15	CASSLYQGAYNEQFF
TRBV7-8	13	CASSPPAKNEQFF
TRBV7-2	15	CASSQDGATNEKLFF
TRBV27	14	CASSFDLSYNEQFF
TRBV11-2	15	CASTRTGAANYGYTF
TRBV7-9	12	CASGQLQETQYF
TRBV9	13	CASSGVGRNEQFF
TRBV7-2	16	CASSLHFDGIINEQFF
TRBV6-2/TRBV6-3	17	CASRTRDRGPSTDTQYF
TRBV15	13	CATSRAVQETQYF
TRBV29-1	17	CSVEDFYGTAKSETQYF
TRBV29-1	9	CSVDPGYTF
TRBV11-2	17	CASSPGNWDINTGELFF
TRBV6-6	12	CASSYGEETQYF
TRBV12-3/TRBV12-4	13	CASSLQGVDGYTF
TRBV11-2	12	CASSRDRTDWYF
TRBV9	14	CASSERGQNTEAFF
TRBV7-2	14	CASSTDRTNEKLFF
TRBV20-1	15	CSARDREVGEPEAFF
TRBV4-3	15	CASSQALWTSAEQYF
TRBV28	16	CASTLGRREGRETQYF
TRBV7-8	13	CASSRGNKNIQYF
TRBV12-3/TRBV12-4	15	CASSSTGYMNTEAFF
TRBV19	14	CASSIGSGGYEQYF
TRBV28	15	CASSFRGSSTDTQYF
TRBV6-5	14	CASSPGGNGQPQHF
TRBV20-1	13	CSAQRTGGKTQYF
TRBV28	13	CASSSSFSYEQYF
TRBV12-3/TRBV12-4	13	CASSLTQDQPQHF
TRBV20-1	13	CSAPGLGTDTQYF
TRBV5-6	15	CASSLMQGGIYGYTF
TRBV18	14	CASSPDGIRYEQYF
TRBV20-1	15	CSARVQGRPTYEQYF
TRBV19	13	CASTPGQNEKLFF
TRBV5-5	14	CASSVTSGQNIQYF
TRBV19	15	CASSPARQGGQPQHF
TRBV18	13	CASSSTGDQPQHF
TRBV29-1	16	CSVDGEWLGQEETQYF
TRBV6-2/TRBV6-3	16	CATLSYQSLYTGELFF
TRBV2	15	CASSDGGTAEIEAFF
TRBV28	16	CASSPTPGQIGEKLFF
TRBV28	15	CASSSTSGRAVEQFF
TRBV7-2	13	CASSPYKVYGYTF
TRBV21-1	17	CASSKGTSGTKQETQYF
TRBV27	14	CASSLSRGTYEQYF
TRBV11-2	14	CASSLDNGNEKLFF
TRBV29-1	15	CSVEVDTENSYEQYF
TRBV6-2/TRBV6-3	14	CASQRLAGVHEQFF
TRBV7-9	16	CASSLQGRGRTGELFF
TRBV29-1	15	CSVDKTETVYYGYTF
TRBV7-9	16	CASSPPPRHSPYEQYF
TRBV6-2/TRBV6-3	13	CASSRRLQETQYF
TRBV4-2	16	CASSQGGSSGTGELFF
TRBV7-8	14	CASSLRSSTDTQYF
TRBV4-2	16	CASSQDRGQGKNIQYF
TRBV6-2/TRBV6-3	13	CASSQSQITEQYF
TRBV6-2/TRBV6-3	17	CASSPHGVGGNTGELFF
TRBV6-6	21	CASSSTPGTSGTLRRQETQYF